The TCR beta chain under discussion was sequenced for a study of blood T cell repertoires in COVID-19 (dated by TCRdb to the early 2020s). For context, the study as a whole: Collaborator samples came from the United States, Italy and Spain and covered acute and convalescent phases of COVID-19. The prospective study material was composed of cDNA or gDNA derived from T cells, B-cell-depleted T cells, or PBMCs. Subjects who had been exposed to COVID-19, were actively infected with it, or had recovered from it provided the deeply sampled blood TCRbeta repertoires that made up the dataset. A freely available public database, intended as a resource for researchers studying the immune response to SARS-CoV-2, is where the repertoires were released. Samples came from the ongoing ImmuneRACE study (first 160 participants) plus 1,254 subjects from 6 global collaborators. Nearly every sample came with metadata listing a de-identified subject ID, COVID-19 status, age in years and sex. Where available, HLA class I and class II types were taken from metadata supplied by the sample provider and were not determined by assay-based typing. Summary of the overall study and its limitations: How much clinical and demographic metadata was included differed by source and by participant, and the metadata was provided uncurated.

From the germline V gene, CDR1 is ENHRY and CDR2 is SYGVKD. The V end loses 4 bases and the J end loses 0 bases, and a stretch of 9 bases separates them. The CDR3 covers 15 residues, taking in both the cysteine and the phenylalanine. This entry keeps only the CDR3 DNA: 45 bases, framed from base 1. The immunoSEQ Assay, a bias-controlled multiplex PCR, was used to amplify TCRbeta CDR3 regions from genomic DNA. The source study handled its data this way. Nucleated cell counts per sample were estimated from amplification of reference gene primers within the assay. To quantify the absolute abundance of each unique TCRbeta CDR3 rearrangement, sequence reads were collapsed and filtered. For each sample, productive Simpson clonality was calculated as the square root of Simpson's diversity index across productive rearrangements. TCRdb mirrors the immuneACCESS table, restricted to in-frame sequences. Some clones are absent from its copies; in checked studies, under half trace to an unresolved V gene, and the reason for the others is unknown. V and J calls plus clone size are reproduced from that table; the DNA served to infer D and trimming. Recorded for this sample are 150,000 or so clones; more than 65% of them occurred a single time. More than 9.5% of the sample is taken by the ten largest.

This clone was counted between two and nine times. It has no known antigen specificity. Base-call qualities are not available, and no considerably larger clone is one nucleotide away. Enrolling through a virtual design, the prospective study's participants ranged in age from about 18 to 100 years and lived across roughly 24 United States geographic areas. Cohort assignment in the prospective study relied on participant-reported clinical history from a screening survey and a study questionnaire. ImmuneRACE Cohort 3 recovered participants were defined by two consecutive negative NP/OP PCR tests, healthcare professional clearance, or symptom resolution. Mobile phlebotomists in the prospective study collected whole blood, serum and a nasopharyngeal or oropharyngeal swab from every participant. Participants in the prospective study had the option to provide additional blood draws and questionnaires over an approximately 2-month period. Prospective study blood samples were shipped either frozen or at room temperature before DNA extraction.

This receptor was obtained from a man aged 50-59 years who had recovered from COVID-19. This chain is built from TRBV10-3 and TRBJ2-2; the D gene is perhaps TRBD2, on 6 matching bases. The sequenced sample was PBMCs or T cells enriched from blood (not recorded which). The CDR3 region: CAISGDFANTGELFF. Here is the DNA: TGTGCCATCAGTGGGGACTTCGCGAACACCGGGGAGCTGTTTTTT.